This T cell receptor beta chain was recorded in a study of graft-versus-host responses after intestinal transplantation. A remark on this clone: What it binds is unknown.

The data were produced by immunoSEQ multiplex PCR, yet TCRdb's version contains in-frame clones alone and is incomplete. The table includes some 90,000 clones, approximately 80% detected once. The CDR3 runs 15 residues. From germline, CDR1 is SGHTA and CDR2 FQGTGA. V dropped 4 bases and J dropped 2; count of bases not matched to a gene: 4. The chain combines TRBV7-3 with TRBJ2-1; TRBD1 matches at 8 bases. This sample comprised unstimulated CD4+ T cells sorted from spleen or lymph node cells, obtained before intestinal transplant. This clonotype was sampled from a human donor who received an intestinal transplant. CDR3 loop: CASSSGTGTYNEQFF. For the CDR3, the DNA is TGTGCCAGCAGCTCCGGGACAGGAACCTACAATGAGCAGTTCTTC.